This T cell receptor (beta chain) was retrieved from a study of blood T cell repertoires in COVID-19. Study information: In each case, the material was cDNA or gDNA derived from T cells, B-cell-depleted T cells, or PBMCs.

Seattle patient enrollment occurred during active infection, with longitudinal follow-up thereafter. The CDR3 totals 13 residues. Germline assignment: CDR1 SQVTM and CDR2 ANQGSEA. V lost 6 bases and J lost 0, with 11 bases in between. Method: immunoSEQ multiplex PCR; TCRdb's copy keeps in-frame clones and lacks some. The sample includes about 230,000 clones, 85% to 90% of them seen just once. Sequencing input: peripheral blood. V usage is TRBV29-1 and J usage is TRBJ1-1; a weak D match, TRBD1 (5 bases). The clonotype originates from a man aged 45 to 65 with COVID-19, enrolled during active disease. The CDR3 protein is CSVAGLLNTEAFF. CDR3 coding DNA: TGCAGCGTAGCGGGACTCTTGAACACTGAAGCTTTCTTT.